Listed here are 5 T cell receptor beta chains from one sample, sequenced in a study of cytomegalovirus exposure and HLA in healthy donors. The PCR made use of 60 Vbeta and 13 Jbeta primers. The data were produced by immunoSEQ multiplex PCR, yet TCRdb's version contains in-frame clones alone and is incomplete. The sample lists approximately 150,000 clones, 60% to 85% occurring once. Sequencing was performed on PBMCs. These receptors all stem from a male donor in good health and CMV-seropositive.

This clone was picked up one time. The chain employs TRBV5-4 and TRBJ2-5, with 15 bases identical to TRBD2. Germline-derived CDR1 and CDR2 are SGHNT and YYREEE (reference sequence). The CDR3 contains 17 residues. V gave up 0 bases and J gave up 2 bases; unmatched junction bases: 2. The CDR3, as DNA: TGTGCCAGCAGCTTGGAGGGACTAGCGGGGGGTCAAGAGACCCAGTACTTC. It is translated as CASSLEGLAGGQETQYF.

The chain joins TRBV30 to TRBJ1-6; 8 bases agree with TRBD1. Germline V gives CDR1 GTSNPN, CDR2 SVGIG (reference sequence). With V trimmed by 2 bases and J by 9 bases, 6 bases remained unmatched. The CDR3 length is 14 residues. DNA for the CDR3: TGTGCCTGGAGTCTCACAGGGGGAGGTTCACCCCTCCACTTT. It yields the protein CAWSLTGGGSPLHF. Full variable domain (rest looked up from reference TRBV30 and TRBJ1-6): SQTIHQWPATLVQPVGSPLSLECTVEGTSNPNLYWYRQAAGRGLQLLFYSVGIGQISSEVPQNLSASRPQDRQFILSSKKLLLSDSGFYLCAWSLTGGGSPLHFGNGTRLTVT.

This clone has just a few counts. The chain employs TRBV11-1 and TRBJ2-5; 12 bases map to TRBD2. The J call is uncertain, as TRBJ2-7 better fits the DNA end. The CDR3 extends over 14 amino acids. The germline gives CDR1 SGHAT, CDR2 FQDESV (reference sequence). The CDR3 DNA is TGTGCCAGCAGCTTACTAGCGGGGGGGTACGAGCAGTACTTC. This codes for CASSLLAGGYEQYF.

This sequence joins TRBV5-4 and TRBJ1-3; unclear D gene. The V end was cut by 3 bases, the J end by 3 bases, with 10 bases between. Per the germline V gene, CDR1 is SGHNT and CDR2 is YYREEE (reference sequence). The CDR3 is made up of 14 amino acids. CDR3 in DNA: TGTGCCAGCAGCTCCCCAGCGAGTGGAAACACCATATATTTT. Protein product: CASSSPASGNTIYF. The variable domain in full, completed from reference TRBV5-4 and TRBJ1-3, reads ETGVTQSPTHLIKTRGQQVTLRCSSQSGHNTVSWYQQALGQGPQFIFQYYREEENGRGNFPPRFSGLQFPNYSSELNVNALELDDSALYLCASSSPASGNTIYFGEGSWLTVV.

The chain links TRBV5-1 to TRBJ2-1; maybe TRBD2 (5 bases). V lost 4 bases and J 2 bases, leaving 13 bases between the germline ends. Germline lookup yields CDR1 SGHRS and CDR2 YFSETQ. The CDR3 spans 15 residues. The CDR3 loop reads CASSLTGVTYNEQFF. The CDR3 DNA sequence: TGCGCCAGCAGCCTGACCGGGGTTACCTACAATGAGCAGTTCTTC.